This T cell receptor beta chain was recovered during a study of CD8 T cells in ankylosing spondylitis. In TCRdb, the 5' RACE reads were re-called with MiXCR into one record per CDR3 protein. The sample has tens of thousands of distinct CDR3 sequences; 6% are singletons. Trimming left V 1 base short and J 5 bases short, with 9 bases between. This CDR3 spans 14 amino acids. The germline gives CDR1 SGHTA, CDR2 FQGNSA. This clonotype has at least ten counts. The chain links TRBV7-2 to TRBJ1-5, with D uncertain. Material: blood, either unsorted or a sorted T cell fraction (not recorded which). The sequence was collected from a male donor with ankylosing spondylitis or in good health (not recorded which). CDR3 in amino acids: CASSLDPQYQPQHF. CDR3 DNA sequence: TGTGCCAGCAGCTTAGACCCCCAGTATCAGCCCCAGCATTTT.